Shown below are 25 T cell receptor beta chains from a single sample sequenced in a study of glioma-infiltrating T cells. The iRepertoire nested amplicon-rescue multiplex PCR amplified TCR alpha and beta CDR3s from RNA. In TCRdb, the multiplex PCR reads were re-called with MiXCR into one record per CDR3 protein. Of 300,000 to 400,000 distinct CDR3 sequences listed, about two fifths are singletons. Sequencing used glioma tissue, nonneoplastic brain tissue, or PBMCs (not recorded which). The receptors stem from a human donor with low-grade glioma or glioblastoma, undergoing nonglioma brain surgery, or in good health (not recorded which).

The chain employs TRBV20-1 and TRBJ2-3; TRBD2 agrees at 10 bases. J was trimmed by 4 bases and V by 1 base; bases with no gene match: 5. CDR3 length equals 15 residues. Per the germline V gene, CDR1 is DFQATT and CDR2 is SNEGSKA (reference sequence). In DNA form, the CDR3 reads TGCAGTGCTAGAGCCGGGACTAGCGTCGCAGATACGCAGTATTTT. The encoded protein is CSARAGTSVADTQYF.

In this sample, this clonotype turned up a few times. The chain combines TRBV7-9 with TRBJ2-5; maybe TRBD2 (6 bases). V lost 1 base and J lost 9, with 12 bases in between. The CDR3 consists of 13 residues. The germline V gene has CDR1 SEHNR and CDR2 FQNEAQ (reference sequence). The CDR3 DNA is TGTGCCAGCAGCTTAGTCGCCAGGGAGGCCCAGTACTTC. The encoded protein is CASSLVAREAQYF. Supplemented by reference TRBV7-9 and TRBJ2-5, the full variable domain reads DTGVSQNPRHKITKRGQNVTFRCDPISEHNRLYWYRQTLGQGPEFLTYFQNEAQLEKSRLLSDRFSAERPKGSFSTLEIQRTEQGDSAMYLCASSLVAREAQYFGPGTRLLVL.

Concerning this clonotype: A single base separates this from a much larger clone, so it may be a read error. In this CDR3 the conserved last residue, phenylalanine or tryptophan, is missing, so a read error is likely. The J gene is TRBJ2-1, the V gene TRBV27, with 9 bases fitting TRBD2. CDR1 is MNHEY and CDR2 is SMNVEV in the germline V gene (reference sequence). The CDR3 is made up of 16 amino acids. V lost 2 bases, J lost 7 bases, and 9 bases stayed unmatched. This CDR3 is CASSLPGLAGENEQFL. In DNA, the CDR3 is TGTGCCAGCAGTTTACCTGGGTTAGCGGGAGAGAATGAGCAGTTCCTC.

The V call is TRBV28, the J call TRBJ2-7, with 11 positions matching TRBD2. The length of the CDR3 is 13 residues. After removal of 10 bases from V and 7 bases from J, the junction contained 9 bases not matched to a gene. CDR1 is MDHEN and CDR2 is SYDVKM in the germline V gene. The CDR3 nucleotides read TGTGCCACCCTGACTAGCGGGGAAGGTGAGCAGTACTTC. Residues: CATLTSGEGEQYF. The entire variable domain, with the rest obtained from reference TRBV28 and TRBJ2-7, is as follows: DVKVTQSSRYLVKRTGEKVFLECVQDMDHENMFWYRQDPGLGLRLIYFSYDVKMKEKGDIPEGYSVSREKKERFSLILESASTNQTSMYLCATLTSGEGEQYFGPGTRLTVT.

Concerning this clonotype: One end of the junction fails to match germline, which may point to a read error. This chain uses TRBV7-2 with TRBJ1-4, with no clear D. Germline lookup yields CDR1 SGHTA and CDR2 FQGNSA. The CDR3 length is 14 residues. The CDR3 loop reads CASSQATTNEKLFF. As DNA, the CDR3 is TGCGCCAGCAGCCAAGCAACAACTAATGAAAAACTGTTTTTT.

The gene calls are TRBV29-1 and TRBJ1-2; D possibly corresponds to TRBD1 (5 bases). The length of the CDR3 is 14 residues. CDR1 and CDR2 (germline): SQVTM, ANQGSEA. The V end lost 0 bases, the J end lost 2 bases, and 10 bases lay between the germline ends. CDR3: CSVEDMEGNYGYTF. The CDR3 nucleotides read TGCAGCGTTGAAGATATGGAGGGGAACTATGGCTACACCTTC.

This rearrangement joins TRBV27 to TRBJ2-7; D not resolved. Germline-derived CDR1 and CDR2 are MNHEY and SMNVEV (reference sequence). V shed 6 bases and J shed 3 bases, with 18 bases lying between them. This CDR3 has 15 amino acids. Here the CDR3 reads CASRRLVFSYYEQYF. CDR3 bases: TGTGCCAGCAGGCGACTTGTCTTCAGCTACTACGAGCAGTACTTC.

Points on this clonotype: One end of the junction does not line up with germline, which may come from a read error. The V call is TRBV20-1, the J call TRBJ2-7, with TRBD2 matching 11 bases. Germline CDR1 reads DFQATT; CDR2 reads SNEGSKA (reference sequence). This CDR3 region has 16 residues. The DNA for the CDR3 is TGCAGTGCTAAAGGGTTAGCGGGAGGGAAGGATTACGAGCAGTGCTTC. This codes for CSAKGLAGGKDYEQCF.

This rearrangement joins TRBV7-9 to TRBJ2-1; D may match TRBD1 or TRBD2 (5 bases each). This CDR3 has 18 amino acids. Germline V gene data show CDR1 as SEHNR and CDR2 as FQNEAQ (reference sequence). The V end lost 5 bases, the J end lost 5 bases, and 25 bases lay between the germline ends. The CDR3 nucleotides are TGTGCCAGCAGCCAGCTGGGTGAGAGGGGCCTAGAAAACAATGAGCAGTTCTTC. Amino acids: CASSQLGERGLENNEQFF.

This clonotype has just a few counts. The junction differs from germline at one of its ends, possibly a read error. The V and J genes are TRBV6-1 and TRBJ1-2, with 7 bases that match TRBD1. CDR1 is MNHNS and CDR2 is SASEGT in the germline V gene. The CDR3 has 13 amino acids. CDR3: CASIPTGQGGYAF. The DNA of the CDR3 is TGTGCCAGCATTCCCACAGGGCAGGGGGGCTACGCCTTC.

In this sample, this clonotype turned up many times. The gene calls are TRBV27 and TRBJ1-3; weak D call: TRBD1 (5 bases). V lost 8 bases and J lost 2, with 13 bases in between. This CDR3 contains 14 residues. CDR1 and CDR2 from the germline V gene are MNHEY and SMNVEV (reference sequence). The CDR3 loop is CASLGRLPGNTIYF. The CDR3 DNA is TGTGCCAGCCTGGGACGGCTCCCTGGAAACACCATATATTTT.

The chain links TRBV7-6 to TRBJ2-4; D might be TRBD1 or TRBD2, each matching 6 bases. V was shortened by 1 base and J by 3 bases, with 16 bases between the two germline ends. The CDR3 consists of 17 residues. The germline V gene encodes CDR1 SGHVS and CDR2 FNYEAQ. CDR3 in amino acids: CASSLGPGRGGKNIQYF. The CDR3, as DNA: TGTGCCAGCAGCTTAGGTCCCGGCAGGGGAGGCAAAAACATTCAGTACTTC.

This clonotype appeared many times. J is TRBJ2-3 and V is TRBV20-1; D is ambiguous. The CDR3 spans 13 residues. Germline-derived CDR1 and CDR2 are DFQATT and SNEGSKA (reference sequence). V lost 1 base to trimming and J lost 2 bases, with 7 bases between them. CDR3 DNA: TGCAGTGCTAGAGTCGACTTCACAGATACGCAGTATTTT. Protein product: CSARVDFTDTQYF.

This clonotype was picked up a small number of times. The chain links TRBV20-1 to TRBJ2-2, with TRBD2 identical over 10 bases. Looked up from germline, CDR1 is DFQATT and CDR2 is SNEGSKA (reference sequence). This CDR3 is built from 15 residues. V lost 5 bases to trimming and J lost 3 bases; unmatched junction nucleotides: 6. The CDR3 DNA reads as TGCAGTGCTTATGGACTAGCGGACTACACCGGGGAGCTGTTTTTT. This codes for CSAYGLADYTGELFF.

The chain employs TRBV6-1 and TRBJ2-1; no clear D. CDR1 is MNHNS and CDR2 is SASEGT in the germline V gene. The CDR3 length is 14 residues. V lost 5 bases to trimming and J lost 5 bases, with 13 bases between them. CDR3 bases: TGTGCCAGCAGTCAAATGGCGGTAGACAATGAGCAGTTCTTC. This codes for CASSQMAVDNEQFF.

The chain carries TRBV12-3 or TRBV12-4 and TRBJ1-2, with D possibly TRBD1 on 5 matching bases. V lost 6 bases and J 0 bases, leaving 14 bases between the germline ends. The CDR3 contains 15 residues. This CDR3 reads CASSRGTGANYGYTF. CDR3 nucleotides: TGTGCCAGCAGCCGCGGTACAGGAGCTAACTATGGCTACACCTTC.

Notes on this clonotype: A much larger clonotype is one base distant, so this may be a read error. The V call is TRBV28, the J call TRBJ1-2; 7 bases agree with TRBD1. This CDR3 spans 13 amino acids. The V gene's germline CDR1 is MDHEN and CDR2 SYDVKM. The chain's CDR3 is CASSFDRAFGNTF. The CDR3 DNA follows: TGTGCCAGCAGTTTCGACAGGGCTTTTGGCAACACCTTC.

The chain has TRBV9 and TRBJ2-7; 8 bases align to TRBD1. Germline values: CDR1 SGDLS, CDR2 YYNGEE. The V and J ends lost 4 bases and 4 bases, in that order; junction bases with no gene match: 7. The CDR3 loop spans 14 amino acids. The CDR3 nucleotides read TGTGCCAGCAGCCCAACCGACAGGGGATACGAGCAGTACTTC. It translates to CASSPTDRGYEQYF.

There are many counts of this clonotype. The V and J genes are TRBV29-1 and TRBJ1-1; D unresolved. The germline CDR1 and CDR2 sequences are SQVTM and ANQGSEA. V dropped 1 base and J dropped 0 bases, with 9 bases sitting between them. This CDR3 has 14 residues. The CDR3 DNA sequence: TGCAGCGTTGAAGTCAGCCAAATGAACACTGAAGCTTTCTTT. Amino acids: CSVEVSQMNTEAFF.

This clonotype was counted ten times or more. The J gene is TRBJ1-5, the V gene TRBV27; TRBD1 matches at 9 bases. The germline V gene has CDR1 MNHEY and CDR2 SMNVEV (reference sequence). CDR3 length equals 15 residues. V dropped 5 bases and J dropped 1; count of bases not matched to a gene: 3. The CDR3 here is CASSLQGASNQPQHF. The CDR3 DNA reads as TGTGCCAGCAGTCTACAGGGGGCGAGCAATCAGCCCCAGCATTTT.

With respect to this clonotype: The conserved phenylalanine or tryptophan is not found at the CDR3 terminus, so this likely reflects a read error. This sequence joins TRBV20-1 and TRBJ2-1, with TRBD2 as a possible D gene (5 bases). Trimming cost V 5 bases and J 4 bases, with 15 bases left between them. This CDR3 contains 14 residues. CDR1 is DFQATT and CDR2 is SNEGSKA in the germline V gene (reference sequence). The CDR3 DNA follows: TGCAGTGCTCCAATTAGCGCCCGATACAATGAGCAGTTCTCC. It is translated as CSAPISARYNEQFS.

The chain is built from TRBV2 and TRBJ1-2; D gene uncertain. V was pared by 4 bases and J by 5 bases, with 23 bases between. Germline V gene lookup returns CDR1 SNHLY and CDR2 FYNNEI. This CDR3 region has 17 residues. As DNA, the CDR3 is TGTGCCAGCAGTGCTGGACGATCCTCCACTCTGGAGTATGGCTACACCTTC. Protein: CASSAGRSSTLEYGYTF.

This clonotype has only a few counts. CDR3 region: CATSKGEAHTF. The CDR3 DNA follows: TGTGCCACCAGTAAAGGTGAGGCTCACACCTTC. The rearrangement joins TRBV24-1 to TRBJ1-2; D remains unclear. CDR1 and CDR2 (germline): KGHDR, SFDVKD. CDR3 length: 11 residues. V lost 6 bases, J lost 12 bases, and 13 bases lay in between.

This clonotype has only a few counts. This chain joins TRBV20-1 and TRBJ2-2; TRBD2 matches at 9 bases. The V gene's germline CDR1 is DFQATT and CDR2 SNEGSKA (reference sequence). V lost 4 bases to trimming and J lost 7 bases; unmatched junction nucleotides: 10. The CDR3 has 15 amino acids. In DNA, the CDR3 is TGCAGTGCTAAGCGCGCGGGAGGGGATAGCGGGGAGCTGTTTTTT. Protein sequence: CSAKRAGGDSGELFF.

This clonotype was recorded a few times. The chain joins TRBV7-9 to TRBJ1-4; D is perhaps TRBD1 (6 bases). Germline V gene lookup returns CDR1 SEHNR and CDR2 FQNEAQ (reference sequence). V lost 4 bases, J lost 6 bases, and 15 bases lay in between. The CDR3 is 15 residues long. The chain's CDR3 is CASSSPGGADEKLFF. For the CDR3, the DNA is TGTGCCAGCAGCTCCCCGGGGGGGGCGGATGAAAAACTGTTTTTT.